One T cell receptor (beta chain) is described in this entry. Its antigen is not yet known. Base qualities are not provided; no much larger clone lies one nucleotide away. In total, more than 500 healthy bone marrow donors made up the cohort. Cohort members were all nominally healthy when sampled, although unrecorded immune exposures were likely present. The donor tested CMV seropositive and was one of the 289 seropositive cohort members. Every donor gave a peripheral blood sample, and the peripheral blood mononuclear cells from that sample were used for TCR beta sequencing. The Qiagen DNeasy Blood Extraction Kit was used to extract genomic DNA from the blood cell samples. These data originate in a study of cytomegalovirus exposure and HLA in healthy donors (dated 2017 in TCRdb). Study-level background: An earlier analysis of some 550 of the donors reported more than 250 Gb of sequence data and some 120 million unique TCR beta sequences from 150 million to 200 million T cells. In the later analysis, no new phenotypic data were used to find candidate immune exposures; instead, reliance was placed on TCR beta sequences and their occurrence across donors. Among 300 to 500 genotyped donors of the cohort, an average of approximately 240,000 unique TCR beta nucleotide sequences was sequenced per donor, of which about 19% were non-productive. All discovery cohort repertoires had been generated using a single sequencing platform. To study patterns of TCR occurrence, a later analysis re-analyzed previously published TCR beta repertoires from around 670 donors and added high-resolution HLA genotyping. The number of donors typed differed by locus, with roughly 620-630 for A, B, C, DRB1 and DQB1, more than 500 for DQA1, approximately 580 for DPA1, and around 430 for DPB1. About 300 gigabases of sequencing data and 75 million to 85 million unique TCR sequences made up an early release that covered under 750 HLA-typed donors. A later genetic analysis took genome-wide SNP genotypes for about 55% of the 666 donors and used that subset as a discovery cohort. The study used immunosequencing to profile the T cell repertoires of several hundred subjects and linked those repertoires to cytomegalovirus serostatus. The study was designed to test whether signatures of past pathogen exposure could be identified by cataloging public T cell receptors. The study combined high-throughput TCR immunosequencing, statistical association of individual TCRs with disease status, and machine learning to predict cytomegalovirus infection status. Both class I and class II loci were covered by HLA typing, at four-digit resolution. An earlier analysis of 587 of the donors used high-throughput TCR beta sequencing to judge whether each TCR beta V gene segment behaved as functional or pseudogenic. Among the roughly 370 genotyped donors, around 81% belonged to the genetic ancestry cluster associated with self-reported Caucasian donors. Along with the approximately 670-subject first cohort, a separate validation cohort of more than 90 different subjects was used. Alongside the repertoire data, information on donor age, sex, ethnicity and CMV serostatus was compiled. Roughly five DR-DQ haplotypes were handled as single units for association and clustering, since linkage in the cohort was strong.

The CDR3 sequence holds 15 residues, the cysteine and phenylalanine included. Only the CDR3 DNA stays, 45 bases, in frame from base 1. As encoded in the germline V gene, CDR1 is SGHTA while CDR2 is FQGNSA. Compared with germline, V lacks 4 bases and J lacks 4 bases; bases without a gene match: 8. Broader findings and caveats from the paper: In a later analysis, several top co-occurrence clusters were reported to appear linked to parvovirus B19, influenza, CMV and Epstein-Barr virus. A later analysis associated about 16,000 TCR beta sequences with specific HLA alleles at a false discovery rate of 0.05. In an earlier analysis of about 540 of the donors, most TCR beta V segments were observed in productive rearrangements about 87% or about 30% of the time, broadly matching IMGT annotations. The authors suggested that the approach could potentially be extended to other disease states and immunological phenotypes. In a later analysis, TCR association rates were found to vary across HLA loci, with the most associated TCRs seen for DRB1 alleles and the fewest for HLA-C alleles. Because counts were too low, seventeen rarely observed V segments, including chromosome 9 orphons, were excluded from the earlier analysis of 587 of the donors. HLA typing was unavailable for some donors at each locus, so association tests used only the typed subset. When HLA alleles, especially DR and DQ, strongly co-occurred, TCR associations were difficult to assign to individual alleles. Most TCR sequences were seen in very few donors, while some public TCRs were found in many individuals. In this cohort, only TCR beta chains were sequenced, and detectable features were limited by the absence of alpha or paired-chain data. The classifier was reported to diagnose cytomegalovirus status with high specificity and sensitivity in both the original and validation cohorts. Correlated functional status among segregating V segments might reflect linkage disequilibrium, but an unknown experimental factor could not be ruled out. The study gave a list of 150 to 200 TCR beta chains associated with cytomegalovirus. In a later genetic analysis, fewer N-insertions in productive TCRs were reported among donors in an Asian-associated ancestry cluster than the roughly 700-donor mean. A further reported finding was that TCR beta sequences accurately predicted the HLA-A and HLA-B alleles for most subjects in the first cohort. Most CMV-associated TCR beta chains appeared to be HLA-restricted in a later analysis, and the HLA associations seemed to be driven largely by CMV exposure. Three of the identified cytomegalovirus-associated TCR beta chains were confirmed in vitro to be specific for cytomegalovirus antigens. V-gene and J-gene trimming of TCR beta chains was associated with a missense DCLRE1C variant in a later genetic analysis, and the association was replicated in an independent cohort. A cluster of highly shared sequence variants was judged likely to represent a technical artifact of the sequencing pipeline. A later analysis found that HLA-associated TCR beta chains were more clonally expanded and had lower generation probabilities than equally common non-associated chains. The only immune exposure information available for the cohort was CMV serostatus. Some IMGT-functional V segments, including TRBV6-2 and TRBV6-3, could not be distinguished by the 87-base-pair reads and were therefore excluded. Sequencing depth was assumed to be roughly uniform across donors in the presence/absence analyses, though that assumption may not hold.

The receptor library was made with the immunoSEQ multiplex PCR assay. For the multiplex PCR, a mixture combining 60 forward primers for TCR Vbeta segments and 13 reverse primers for TCR Jbeta segments was used. Amplification of the CDR3 region of rearranged TCR beta genes was performed with a multiplex PCR assay on genomic DNA. Amplified TCR beta libraries were sequenced as 87-base-pair reads on the Illumina HiSeq System. As for the original processing: Across the 600 to 700 repertoires, a later analysis counted 80 million or so unique TCR beta chains, roughly 11 million of which were shared by at least two donors. To remove PCR and sequencing errors, raw reads were error-corrected and collapsed into unique sequences using a nearest-neighbor algorithm that merged closely related sequences. Alignment of CDR3 sequences to IMGT reference sequences was used to assign V, D and J gene segments. For a sequence to be retained, a match of at least six nucleotides was required to both a V gene segment and a J gene segment. A rearrangement counted as productive if the CDR3 had no stop codons and remained in frame with V and J, and every other rearrangement counted as non-productive. Following IMGT convention, CDR3 was defined as the stretch from the second conserved V-encoded cysteine to the conserved J-encoded phenylalanine. In an earlier analysis of 500 to 650 of the donors, sequences lacking an unambiguous match to a single V gene segment were excluded. An earlier analysis of just under 600 of the donors called V segments functional above 56.7% productive rearrangements and segregating when the between-donor standard deviation exceeded 5%. A statistical classification framework was built for diagnosing cytomegalovirus status from the catalog of TCR beta chain sequences. A later analysis assigned V and J genes by comparing TCR nucleotide sequences with IMGT/GENE-DB human TR gene sequences. Using the TCRdist pipeline, a later analysis assigned CDR3 sequences along with most-parsimonious VDJ recombination scenarios. A later analysis defined each TCR beta chain by its CDR3 amino acid sequence plus V-gene family, and excluded reads lacking a unique V-gene family. In a later analysis, some 600 highly shared, low-generation-probability nucleotide sequences were removed to address suspected cross-contamination and a sequencing artifact. A later analysis calculated a clonal expansion index for each public chain from normalized within-repertoire ranks of inferred template counts. In a later analysis, generation probabilities were computed using a VDJ recombination model fitted to out-of-frame rearrangements, and the results were checked against IGoR. A later analysis scored TCR-TCR, TCR-HLA and TCR-CMV co-occurrence with hypergeometric tests, applying a repertoire-size bias correction to TCR pairs. To estimate false discovery rates, a later analysis permuted the HLA or CMV assignments 20 times. A later analysis grouped co-occurring TCRs with DBSCAN, adding TCRdist sequence similarity when clustering within HLA-allele-positive subsets. Repertoires with fewer than 30,000 or more than 120,000 public chains, plus five repertoires with anomalous nucleotide sharing, were excluded from co-occurrence clustering. TCRdb provides this immuneACCESS table in a form limited to in-frame rearrangements. Some clones are lacking; in checked studies, under half of them reflect an unresolved V gene, and why the rest are absent is not known. V and J calls and clone size are copied from that table; D and trimming were computed from the DNA. In this sample the table shows some 170,000 clones, about 77% of which occur a single time. The ten most abundant clones make up 9.7% of the sample.

This sequence originates from a man between 18 and 29 years old in good health and CMV-seropositive. The rearranged segments are TRBV7-2 and TRBJ2-5; the central 8 bases match TRBD1. The sequencing sample was made of PBMCs. The CDR3 region: CASSSYRGVPETQYF. The DNA sequence is TGTGCCAGCAGCTCCTACAGGGGGGTCCCAGAGACCCAGTACTTC.